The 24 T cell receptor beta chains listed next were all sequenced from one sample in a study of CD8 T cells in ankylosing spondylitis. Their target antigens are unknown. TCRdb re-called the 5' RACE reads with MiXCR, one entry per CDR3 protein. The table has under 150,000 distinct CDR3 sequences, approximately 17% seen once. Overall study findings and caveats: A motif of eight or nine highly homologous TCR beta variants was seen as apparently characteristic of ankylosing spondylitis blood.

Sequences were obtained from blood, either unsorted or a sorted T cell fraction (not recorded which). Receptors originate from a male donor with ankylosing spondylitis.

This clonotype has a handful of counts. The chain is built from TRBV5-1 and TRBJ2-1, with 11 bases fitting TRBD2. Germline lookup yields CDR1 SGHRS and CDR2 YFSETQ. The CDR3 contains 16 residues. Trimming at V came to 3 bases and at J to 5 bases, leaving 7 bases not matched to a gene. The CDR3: CASSSKLAGDNNEQFF. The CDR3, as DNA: TGCGCCAGCAGCTCAAAACTAGCGGGAGACAACAATGAGCAGTTCTTC.

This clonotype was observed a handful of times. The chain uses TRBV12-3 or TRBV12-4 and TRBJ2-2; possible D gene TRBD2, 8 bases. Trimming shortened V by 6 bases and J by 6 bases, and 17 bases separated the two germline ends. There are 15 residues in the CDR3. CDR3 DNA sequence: TGTGCCAGCAGCCCAGGGGGACTAGTGGCCGGGGAGCTGTTTTTT. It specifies CASSPGGLVAGELFF.

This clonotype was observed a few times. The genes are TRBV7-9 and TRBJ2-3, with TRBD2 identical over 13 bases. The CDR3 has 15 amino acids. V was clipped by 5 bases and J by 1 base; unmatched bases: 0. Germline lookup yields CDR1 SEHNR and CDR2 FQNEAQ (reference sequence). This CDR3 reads CASSGLAGGTDTQYF. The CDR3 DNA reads TGTGCCAGCAGCGGACTAGCGGGGGGCACAGATACGCAGTATTTT.

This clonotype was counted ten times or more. For the CDR3, the DNA is TGTGCCAGCAGCCTCGGGGGGGCCGGTGAGCAGTACTTC. This sequence encodes CASSLGGAGEQYF. The gene calls are TRBV12-3 or TRBV12-4 and TRBJ2-7, with 8 bases fitting TRBD2. J was trimmed by 7 bases and V by 6 bases; bases with no gene match: 8. The CDR3 has 13 residues.

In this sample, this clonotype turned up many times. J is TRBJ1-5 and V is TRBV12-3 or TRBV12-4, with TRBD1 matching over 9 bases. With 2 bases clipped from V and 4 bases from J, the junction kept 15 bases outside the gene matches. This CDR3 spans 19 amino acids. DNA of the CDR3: TGTGCCAGCAGTTTACACCGGGACAGGGTGTGGTGGGGGAATCAGCCCCAGCATTTT. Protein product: CASSLHRDRVWWGNQPQHF.

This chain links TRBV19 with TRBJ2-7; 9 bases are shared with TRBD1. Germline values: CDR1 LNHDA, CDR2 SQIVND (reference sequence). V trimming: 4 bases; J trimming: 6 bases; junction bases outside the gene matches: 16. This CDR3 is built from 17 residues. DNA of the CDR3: TGTGCCAGTAGTACCAGGGACAGGGCCTACTCTACCGGCGAGCAGTACTTC. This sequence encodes CASSTRDRAYSTGEQYF.

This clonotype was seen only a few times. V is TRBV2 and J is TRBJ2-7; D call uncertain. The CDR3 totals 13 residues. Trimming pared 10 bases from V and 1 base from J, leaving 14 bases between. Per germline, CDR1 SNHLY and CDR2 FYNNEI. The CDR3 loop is CAISYRASYEQYF. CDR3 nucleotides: TGTGCCATATCCTATCGGGCGTCCTACGAGCAGTACTTC.

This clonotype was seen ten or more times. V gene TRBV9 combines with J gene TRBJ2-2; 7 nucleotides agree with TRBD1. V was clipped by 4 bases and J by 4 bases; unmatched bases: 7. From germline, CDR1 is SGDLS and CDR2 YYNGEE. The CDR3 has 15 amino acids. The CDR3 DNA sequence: TGTGCCAGCAGCATCACAGGGGTGGTCACCGGGGAGCTGTTTTTT. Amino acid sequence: CASSITGVVTGELFF.

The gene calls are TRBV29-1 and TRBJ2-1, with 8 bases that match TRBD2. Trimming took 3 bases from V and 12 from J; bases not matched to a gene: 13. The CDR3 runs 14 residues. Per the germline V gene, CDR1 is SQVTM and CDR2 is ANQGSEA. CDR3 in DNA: TGCAGCGTTGAGCCGGTGACTAGCGCCCCGGGGCAGTTCTTC. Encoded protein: CSVEPVTSAPGQFF.

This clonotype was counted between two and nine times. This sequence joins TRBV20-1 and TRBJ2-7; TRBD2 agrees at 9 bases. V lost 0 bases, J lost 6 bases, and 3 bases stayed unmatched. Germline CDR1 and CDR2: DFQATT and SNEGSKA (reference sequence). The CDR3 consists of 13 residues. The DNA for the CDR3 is TGCAGTGCTAGAGACCCGACTAGCGGCGAGCAGTACTTC. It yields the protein CSARDPTSGEQYF.

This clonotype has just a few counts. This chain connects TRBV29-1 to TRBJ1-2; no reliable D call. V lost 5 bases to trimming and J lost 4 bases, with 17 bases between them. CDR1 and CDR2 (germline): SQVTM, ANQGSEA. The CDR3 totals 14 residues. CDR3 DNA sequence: TGCAGCGTTTACCCAGATTCTGACACCTATGGCTACACCTTC. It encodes CSVYPDSDTYGYTF.

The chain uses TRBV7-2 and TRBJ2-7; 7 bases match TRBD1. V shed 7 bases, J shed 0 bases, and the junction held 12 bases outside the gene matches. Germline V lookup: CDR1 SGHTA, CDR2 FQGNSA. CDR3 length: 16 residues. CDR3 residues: CASTPPDRVSSYEQYF. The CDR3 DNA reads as TGTGCCAGCACCCCCCCCGACAGGGTCAGCTCCTACGAGCAGTACTTC.

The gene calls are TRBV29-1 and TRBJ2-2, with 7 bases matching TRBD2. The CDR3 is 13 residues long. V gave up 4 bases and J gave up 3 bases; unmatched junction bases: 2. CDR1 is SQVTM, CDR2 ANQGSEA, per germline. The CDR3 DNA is TGCAGCGTTGGCCTAGCGGACACCGGGGAGCTGTTTTTT. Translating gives CSVGLADTGELFF.

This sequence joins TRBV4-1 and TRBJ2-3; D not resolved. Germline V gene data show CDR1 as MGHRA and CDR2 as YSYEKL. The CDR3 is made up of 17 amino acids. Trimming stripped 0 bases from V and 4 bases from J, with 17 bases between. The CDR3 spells CASSQEIAGEFADTQYF. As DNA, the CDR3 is TGCGCCAGCAGCCAAGAGATTGCAGGAGAATTTGCAGATACGCAGTATTTT.

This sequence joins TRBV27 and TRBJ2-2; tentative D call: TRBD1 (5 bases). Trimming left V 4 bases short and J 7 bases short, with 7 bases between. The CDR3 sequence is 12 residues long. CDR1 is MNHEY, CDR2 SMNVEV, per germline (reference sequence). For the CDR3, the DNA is TGTGCCAGCAGTTCCAGGGTCGGGGAGCTGTTTTTT. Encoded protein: CASSSRVGELFF.

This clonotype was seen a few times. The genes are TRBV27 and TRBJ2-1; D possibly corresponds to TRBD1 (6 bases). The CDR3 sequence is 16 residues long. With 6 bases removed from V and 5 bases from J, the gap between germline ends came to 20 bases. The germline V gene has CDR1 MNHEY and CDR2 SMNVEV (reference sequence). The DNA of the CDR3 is TGTGCCAGCAGGATCGCCGGGACAAGGCTAGACAATGAGCAGTTCTTC. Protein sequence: CASRIAGTRLDNEQFF.

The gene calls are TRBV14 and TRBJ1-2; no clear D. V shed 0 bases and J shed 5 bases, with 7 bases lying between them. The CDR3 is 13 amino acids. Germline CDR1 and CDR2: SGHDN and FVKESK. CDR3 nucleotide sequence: TGTGCCAGCAGCCAAGAGGGGTTTTATGGCTACACCTTC. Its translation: CASSQEGFYGYTF. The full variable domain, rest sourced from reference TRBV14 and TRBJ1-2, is EAGVTQFPSHSVIEKGQTVTLRCDPISGHDNLYWYRRVMGKEIKFLLHFVKESKQDESGMPNNRFLAERTGGTYSTLKVQPAELEDSGVYFCASSQEGFYGYTFGSGTRLTVV.

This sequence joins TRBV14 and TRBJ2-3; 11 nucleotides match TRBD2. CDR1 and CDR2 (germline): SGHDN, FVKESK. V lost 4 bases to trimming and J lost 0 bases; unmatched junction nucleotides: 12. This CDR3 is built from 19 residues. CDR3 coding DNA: TGTGCCAGCAGCCCTGCTTGGGGACTAGCGGACGTAAGCACAGATACGCAGTATTTT. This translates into CASSPAWGLADVSTDTQYF. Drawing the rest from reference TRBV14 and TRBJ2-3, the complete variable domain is EAGVTQFPSHSVIEKGQTVTLRCDPISGHDNLYWYRRVMGKEIKFLLHFVKESKQDESGMPNNRFLAERTGGTYSTLKVQPAELEDSGVYFCASSPAWGLADVSTDTQYFGPGTRLTVL.

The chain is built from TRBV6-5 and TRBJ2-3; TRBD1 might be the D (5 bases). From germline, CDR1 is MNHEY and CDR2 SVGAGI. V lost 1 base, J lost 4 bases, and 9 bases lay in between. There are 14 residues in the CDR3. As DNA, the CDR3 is TGTGCCAGCAGTTACTGGCAGGGCTCAGATACGCAGTATTTT. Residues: CASSYWQGSDTQYF.

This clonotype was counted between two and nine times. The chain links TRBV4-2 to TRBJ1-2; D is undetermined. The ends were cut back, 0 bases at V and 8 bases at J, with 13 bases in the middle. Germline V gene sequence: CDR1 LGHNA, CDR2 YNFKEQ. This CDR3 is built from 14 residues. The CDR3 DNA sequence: TGTGCCAGCAGCCAAGAATGGACCTCGGGGGGCTACACCTTC. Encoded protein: CASSQEWTSGGYTF.

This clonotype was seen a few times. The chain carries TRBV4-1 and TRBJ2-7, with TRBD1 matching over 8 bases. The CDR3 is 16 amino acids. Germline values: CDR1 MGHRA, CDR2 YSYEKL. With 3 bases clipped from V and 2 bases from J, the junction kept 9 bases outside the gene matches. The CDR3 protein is CASSQSTGVDPYEQYF. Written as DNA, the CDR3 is TGCGCCAGCAGCCAGTCGACAGGGGTGGACCCCTACGAGCAGTACTTC.

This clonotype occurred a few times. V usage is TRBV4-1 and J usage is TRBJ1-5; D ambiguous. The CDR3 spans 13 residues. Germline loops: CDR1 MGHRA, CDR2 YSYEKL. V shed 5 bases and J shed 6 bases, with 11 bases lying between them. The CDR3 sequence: CASSLVAGQPQHF. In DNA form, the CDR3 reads TGCGCCAGCAGCTTGGTTGCAGGTCAGCCCCAGCATTTT.

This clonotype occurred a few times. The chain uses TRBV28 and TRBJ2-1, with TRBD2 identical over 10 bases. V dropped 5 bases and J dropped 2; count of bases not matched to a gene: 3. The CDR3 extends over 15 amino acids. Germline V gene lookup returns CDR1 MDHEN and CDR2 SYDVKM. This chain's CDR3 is CASSDSGRPYNEQFF. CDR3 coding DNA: TGTGCCAGCAGTGATAGCGGGAGGCCCTACAATGAGCAGTTCTTC.

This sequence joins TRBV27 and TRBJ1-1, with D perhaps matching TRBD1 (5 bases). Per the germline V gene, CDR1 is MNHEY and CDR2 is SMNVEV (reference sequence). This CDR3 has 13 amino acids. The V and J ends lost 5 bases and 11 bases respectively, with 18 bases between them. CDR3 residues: CASSTGAAWGAFF. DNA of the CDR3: TGTGCCAGCAGTACCGGGGCCGCCTGGGGCGCTTTCTTT.